This T cell receptor beta chain was documented in a study of blood T cell repertoires in COVID-19. Study-level background: Samples representing acute and convalescent COVID-19 were sourced from the United States, Italy and Spain. T cells, B-cell-depleted T cells, or PBMCs supplied cDNA or gDNA.

Per the original data handling: Reference gene primer amplification yielded estimated nucleated cell counts. The protocol was immunoSEQ multiplex PCR, while the TCRdb copy is restricted to in-frame clones and leaves out a portion. The V and J calls and clone size come from that table; D and trimming were worked out from the DNA. Of approximately 250,000 clones in the sample, about nine tenths were seen once. Germline lookup yields CDR1 DFQATT and CDR2 SNEGSKA (reference sequence). The CDR3 consists of 11 residues. The V gene is TRBV20-1, the J gene TRBJ2-5; perhaps TRBD2 as D (6 bases). Sequences were obtained from peripheral blood. The source of this sequence is a man aged 40-49 years with active or convalescent COVID-19. CDR3 amino acids: CRTGVGETQYF. The CDR3, as DNA: TGCAGGACGGGGGTTGGGGAGACCCAGTACTTC.